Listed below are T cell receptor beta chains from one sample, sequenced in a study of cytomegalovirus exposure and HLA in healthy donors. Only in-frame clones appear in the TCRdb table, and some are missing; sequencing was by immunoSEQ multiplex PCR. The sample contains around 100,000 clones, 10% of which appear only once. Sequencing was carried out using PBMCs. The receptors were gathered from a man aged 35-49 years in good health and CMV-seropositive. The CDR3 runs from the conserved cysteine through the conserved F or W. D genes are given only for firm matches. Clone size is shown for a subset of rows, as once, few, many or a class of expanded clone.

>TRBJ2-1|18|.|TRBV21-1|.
CASSKAFSTSVNYNEQFF
TGTGCCAGCAGCAAAGCCTTTAGTACTAGCGTTAACTACAATGAGCAGTTCTTC
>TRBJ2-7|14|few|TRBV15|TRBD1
CATSRDRDRNEQYF
TGTGCCACCAGCAGGGACAGGGATCGGAACGAGCAGTACTTC
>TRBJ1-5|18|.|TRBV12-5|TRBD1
CASGLVRSVGDSNQPQHF
TGTGCTAGTGGTTTGGTAAGGTCCGTAGGGGACAGTAATCAGCCCCAGCATTTT
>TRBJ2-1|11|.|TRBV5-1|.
CASSREIEQFF
TGCGCCAGCAGCAGAGAAATTGAGCAGTTCTTC
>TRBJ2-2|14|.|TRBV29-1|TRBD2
CSVLAGLSTGELFF
TGCAGCGTACTAGCGGGTCTTAGTACCGGGGAGCTGTTTTTT
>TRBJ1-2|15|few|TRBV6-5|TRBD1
CASRRGLDRAYGYTF
TGTGCCAGCAGAAGGGGTTTGGACAGGGCCTATGGCTACACCTTC
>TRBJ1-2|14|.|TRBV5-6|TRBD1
CASSLGANRGGYTF
TGTGCCAGCAGCTTGGGTGCGAACAGGGGTGGCTACACCTTC
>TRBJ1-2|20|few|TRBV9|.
CASSGRRGTRVGRSIDGYTF
TGTGCCAGCAGCGGCCGTAGGGGGACGAGGGTCGGGCGCTCTATCGATGGCTACACCTTC
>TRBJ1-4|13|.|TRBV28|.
CASITSFNEKLFF
TGTGCCAGCATAACTTCCTTTAATGAAAAACTGTTTTTT
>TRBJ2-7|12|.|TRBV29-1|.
CSVRTSENEQYF
TGCAGCGTTCGGACTTCAGAGAACGAGCAGTACTTC
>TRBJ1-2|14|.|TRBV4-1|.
CASSQDQGLGGYTF
TGCGCCAGCAGCCAAGATCAGGGGCTAGGTGGCTACACCTTC
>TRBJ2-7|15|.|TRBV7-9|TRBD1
CASSLDRQGSYEQYF
TGTGCCAGCAGCTTAGACAGACAGGGTTCCTACGAGCAGTACTTC
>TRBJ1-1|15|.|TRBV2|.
CASTPSGPMNTEAFF
TGTGCCAGCACCCCTTCAGGTCCTATGAACACTGAAGCTTTCTTT
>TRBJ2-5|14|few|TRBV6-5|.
CASSYSIQGTTQYF
TGTGCCAGCAGTTACTCGATTCAGGGTACGACCCAGTACTTC
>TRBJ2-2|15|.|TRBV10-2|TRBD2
CASNGLAGDTGELFF
TGCGCCAGCAACGGACTAGCGGGAGACACCGGGGAGCTGTTTTTT
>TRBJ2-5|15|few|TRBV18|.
CASSPPSGARETQYF
TGTGCCAGCTCTCCCCCCTCAGGGGCTAGAGAGACCCAGTACTTC
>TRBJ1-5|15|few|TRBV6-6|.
CVSSPGGVMDQPQHF
TGTGTCAGCAGTCCCGGGGGGGTGATGGATCAGCCCCAGCATTTT
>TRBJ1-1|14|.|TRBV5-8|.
CASTRSGGSTEAFF
TGTGCCAGCACCCGAAGTGGAGGAAGCACTGAAGCTTTCTTT
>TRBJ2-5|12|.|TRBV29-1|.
CSVVVFQETQYF
TGCAGCGTTGTAGTGTTCCAAGAGACCCAGTACTTC
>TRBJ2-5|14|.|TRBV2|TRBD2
CASQSSGTSVEQYF
TGTGCCAGTCAGTCATCCGGGACTAGCGTTGAGCAGTACTTC
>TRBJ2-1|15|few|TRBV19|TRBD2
CASSPLDRTSNEQFF
TGTGCCAGTTCTCCCCTCGATAGGACTAGTAATGAGCAGTTCTTC
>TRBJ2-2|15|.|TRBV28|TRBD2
CASSPPSGRAGELFF
TGTGCCAGCAGTCCTCCTAGCGGGAGGGCCGGGGAGCTGTTTTTT
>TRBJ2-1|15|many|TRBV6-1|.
CASRGSGGYPNEQFF
TGTGCCAGCAGGGGGTCGGGGGGCTACCCCAATGAGCAGTTCTTC
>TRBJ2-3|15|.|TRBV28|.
CASSLERGSTDTQYF
TGTGCCAGCAGTTTAGAAAGGGGCTCGACAGATACGCAGTATTTT
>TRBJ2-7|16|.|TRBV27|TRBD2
CASSLAGTSVSYEQYF
TGTGCCAGCAGTTTAGCCGGGACTAGCGTTTCCTACGAGCAGTACTTC
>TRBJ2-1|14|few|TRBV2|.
CASRSGTYYNEQFF
TGTGCCAGCAGAAGCGGAACTTATTACAATGAGCAGTTCTTC
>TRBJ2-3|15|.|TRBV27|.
CASSARVIGTDTQYF
TGTGCCAGCAGTGCCAGGGTCATTGGCACAGATACGCAGTATTTT
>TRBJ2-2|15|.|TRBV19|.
CASSIYAAGNGELFF
TGTGCCAGTAGTATTTATGCCGCGGGGAACGGGGAGCTGTTTTTT
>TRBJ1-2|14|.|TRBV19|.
CASSIGTPPWGYTF
TGTGCCAGTAGTATCGGGACACCTCCTTGGGGCTACACCTTC
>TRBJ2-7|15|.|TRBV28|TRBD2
CASSTPSSGSYEQYF
TGTGCCAGCAGTACCCCATCTAGCGGGAGCTACGAGCAGTACTTC
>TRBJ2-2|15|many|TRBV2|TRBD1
CASTPQGANTGELFF
TGTGCCAGCACCCCACAGGGGGCGAACACCGGGGAGCTGTTTTTT
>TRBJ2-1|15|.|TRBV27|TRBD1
CASSIDRGPYNEQFF
TGTGCCAGCAGCATCGACAGGGGCCCCTACAATGAGCAGTTCTTC
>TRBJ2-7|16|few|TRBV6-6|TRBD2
CASILSQGDGGYEQYF
TGTGCCAGCATTCTCAGCCAAGGGGACGGGGGGTACGAGCAGTACTTC
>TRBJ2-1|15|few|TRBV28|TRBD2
CASSPQREWVHEQFF
TGTGCCAGCAGTCCACAGCGGGAGTGGGTCCATGAGCAGTTCTTC
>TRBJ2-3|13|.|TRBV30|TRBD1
CASGQGTTDTQYF
TGTGCCTCCGGACAGGGGACCACAGATACGCAGTATTTT
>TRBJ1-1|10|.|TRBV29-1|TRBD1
CSGWDRGAFF
TGCAGCGGATGGGACAGGGGAGCTTTCTTT
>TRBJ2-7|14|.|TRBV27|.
CASSFNGVSYEQYF
TGTGCCAGCAGTTTTAACGGGGTGTCCTACGAGCAGTACTTC
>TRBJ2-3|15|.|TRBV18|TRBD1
CASSGRQGITDTQYF
TGTGCCAGCTCAGGAAGACAGGGGATCACAGATACGCAGTATTTT
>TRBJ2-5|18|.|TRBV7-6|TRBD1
CASSHTLGQVRAQKTQYF
TGTGCCAGCAGCCATACACTGGGACAGGTCAGGGCTCAAAAGACCCAGTACTTC
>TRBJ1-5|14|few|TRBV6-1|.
CASSDSLGAQPQHF
TGTGCCAGCAGTGATTCGTTGGGGGCTCAGCCCCAGCATTTT
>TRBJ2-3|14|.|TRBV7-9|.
CASSSRWATDTQYF
TGTGCCAGCAGCTCCCGATGGGCAACAGATACGCAGTATTTT
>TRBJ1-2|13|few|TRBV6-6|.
CASSMEGNYGYTF
TGTGCCAGCAGTATGGAGGGGAACTATGGCTACACCTTC